The entry below describes one TCR beta chain. Its antigen remains unknown. This table comes from immunoSEQ multiplex PCR, and its TCRdb copy is limited to in-frame clones, with some not included. The table lists 130,000 or so clones, 70% to 90% of them singletons. This sample was included in a study of cytotoxic CD8 clonotypes in ibrutinib-treated CLL. Study findings and constraints: Private clonotypes, not public ones, expanded at ibrutinib response.

The CDR3 is 15 residues long. V lost 5 bases and J 5 bases, leaving 18 bases between the germline ends. CDR1 MNHEY and CDR2 SVGAGI come from the germline V gene. This clonotype was obtained from a human donor with chronic lymphocytic leukemia. This chain joins TRBV6-5 and TRBJ2-5, with D perhaps TRBD2 (6 bases). This material consisted of PBMCs, taken after 24 months of ibrutinib treatment. CDR3 nucleotides: TGTGCCAGCAGTCTTCTTGGGGGGTTTGGTGAGACCCAGTACTTC. Amino acids: CASSLLGGFGETQYF.